This section outlines one T cell receptor (beta chain) sequence together with its context. Authors' processing steps: Cell counts per sample came from amplifying reference gene primers. The assay was immunoSEQ multiplex PCR, and TCRdb's table has in-frame clones only and misses some. The V and J calls and clone size were taken over from that table, and D and trimming were inferred from the DNA. The data show around 100,000 clones, with 84% seen just once and roughly 13% held by the top ten. The data belong to a study of blood T cell repertoires in COVID-19. Study at large: Samples taken during acute and convalescent COVID-19 were collected in the United States, Italy and Spain. PBMCs, B-cell-depleted T cells, or T cells were the source of the cDNA or gDNA that made up the material.

With 1 base removed from V and 1 base from J, the gap between germline ends came to 7 bases. Per germline, CDR1 LNHDA and CDR2 SQIVND (reference sequence). The CDR3 consists of 14 residues. The material sequenced was peripheral blood. The chain has TRBV19 and TRBJ1-1; D call uncertain. The origin of this receptor is a human donor in a cohort sampled during active or convalescent COVID-19. This CDR3 reads CASSIGLGNTEAFF. The DNA of the CDR3 is TGTGCCAGTAGTATAGGCCTCGGGAACACTGAAGCTTTCTTT.